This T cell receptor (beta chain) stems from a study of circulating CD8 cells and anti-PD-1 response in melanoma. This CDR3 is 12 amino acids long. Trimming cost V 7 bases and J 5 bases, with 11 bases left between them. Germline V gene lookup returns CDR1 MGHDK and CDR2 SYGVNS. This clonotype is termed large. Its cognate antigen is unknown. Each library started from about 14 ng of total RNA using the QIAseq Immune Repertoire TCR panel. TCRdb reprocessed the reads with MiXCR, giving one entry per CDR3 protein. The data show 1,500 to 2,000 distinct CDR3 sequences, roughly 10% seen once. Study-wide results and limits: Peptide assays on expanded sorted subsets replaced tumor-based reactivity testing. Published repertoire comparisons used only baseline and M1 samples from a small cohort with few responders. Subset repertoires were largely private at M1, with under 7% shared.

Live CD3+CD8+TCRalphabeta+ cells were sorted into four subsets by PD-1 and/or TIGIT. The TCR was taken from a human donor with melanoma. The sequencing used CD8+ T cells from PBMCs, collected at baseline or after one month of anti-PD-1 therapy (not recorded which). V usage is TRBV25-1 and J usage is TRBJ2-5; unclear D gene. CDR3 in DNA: TGTGCCAGCACCTCGGGTGGGGAGACCCAGTACTTC. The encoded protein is CASTSGGETQYF.